This T cell receptor (beta chain) was retrieved from a study of technical replicates of blood from a handful of donors. Profiled with immunoSEQ multiplex PCR; TCRdb holds only in-frame clones, not every one. The profile shows around 68,000 clones, about nine tenths of them singletons. The V end lost 8 bases, the J end lost 0 bases, and 12 bases lay between the germline ends. The CDR3 runs to 14 residues. CDR1 and CDR2 from the germline V gene are SGHRS and YFSETQ. The material sequenced was T cells isolated from PBMCs. The genes are TRBV5-1 and TRBJ2-1; the D gene is possibly TRBD2 (5 bases). The source is a human donor in good health. Some clones in this sample may be carry-over from other donors' samples. Here the CDR3 DNA reads TGCGCCAGTCATACCACTAGCTCCTACAATGAGCAGTTCTTC. Translation: CASHTTSSYNEQFF.